The clone carrying this TCR beta chain has just one count. This record belongs to a study of technical replicates of blood from a few donors. The data were produced by immunoSEQ multiplex PCR, yet TCRdb's version contains in-frame clones alone and is incomplete. Among 75,000 to 95,000 clones listed, 80% to 95% were seen once. J gave up 2 bases and V 5 bases, and 8 bases lay outside the gene matches. Germline loops: CDR1 MDHEN, CDR2 SYDVKM. This CDR3 region has 15 residues. The specimen sequenced was T cells isolated from PBMCs. The chain combines TRBV28 with TRBJ2-5, with 7 bases aligning to TRBD2. The sequence derives from a human donor in good health. The CDR3 region is CASSHPWGGQETQYF. CDR3 nucleotides: TGTGCCAGCAGTCACCCTTGGGGGGGGCAAGAGACCCAGTACTTC.